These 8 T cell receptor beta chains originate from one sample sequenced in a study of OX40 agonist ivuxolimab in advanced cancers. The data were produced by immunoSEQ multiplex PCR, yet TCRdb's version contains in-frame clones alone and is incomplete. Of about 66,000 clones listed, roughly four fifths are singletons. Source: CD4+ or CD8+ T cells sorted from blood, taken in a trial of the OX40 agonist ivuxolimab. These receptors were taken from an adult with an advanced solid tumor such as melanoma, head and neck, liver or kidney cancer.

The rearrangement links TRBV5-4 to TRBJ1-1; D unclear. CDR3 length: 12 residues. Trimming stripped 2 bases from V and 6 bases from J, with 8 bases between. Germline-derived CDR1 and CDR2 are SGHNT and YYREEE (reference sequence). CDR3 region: CASSFDGAEAFF. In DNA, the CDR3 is TGTGCCAGCAGCTTCGACGGTGCTGAAGCTTTCTTT.

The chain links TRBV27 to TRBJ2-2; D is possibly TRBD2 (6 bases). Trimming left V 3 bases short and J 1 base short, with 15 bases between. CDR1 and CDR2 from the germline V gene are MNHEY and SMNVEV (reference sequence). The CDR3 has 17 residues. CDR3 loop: CASSFRRGSENTGELFF. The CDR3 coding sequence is TGTGCCAGCAGTTTCCGGCGGGGTAGCGAGAACACCGGGGAGCTGTTTTTT.

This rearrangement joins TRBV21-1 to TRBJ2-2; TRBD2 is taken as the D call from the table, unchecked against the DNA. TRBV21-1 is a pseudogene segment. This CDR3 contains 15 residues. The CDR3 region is CASSNMREHTGELFF. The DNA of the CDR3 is TGTGCCAGCAGCAATATGCGGGAGCACACCGGGGAGCTGTTTTTT.

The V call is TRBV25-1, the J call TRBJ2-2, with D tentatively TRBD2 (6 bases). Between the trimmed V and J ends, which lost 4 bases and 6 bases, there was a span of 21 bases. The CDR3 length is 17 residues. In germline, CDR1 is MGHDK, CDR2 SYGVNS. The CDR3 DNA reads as TGTGCCAGCAGTGTCCCCCCTTCTGGGGGAGGTTCCGGGGAGCTGTTTTTT. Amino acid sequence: CASSVPPSGGGSGELFF.

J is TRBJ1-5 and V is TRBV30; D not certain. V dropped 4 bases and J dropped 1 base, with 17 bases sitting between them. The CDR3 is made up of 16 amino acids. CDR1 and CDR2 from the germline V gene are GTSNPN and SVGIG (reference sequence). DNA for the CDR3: TGTGCCTGGACGGAACGACCACCCCCAAGCAATCAGCCCCAGCATTTT. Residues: CAWTERPPPSNQPQHF. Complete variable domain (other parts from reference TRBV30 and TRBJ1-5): SQTIHQWPATLVQPVGSPLSLECTVEGTSNPNLYWYRQAAGRGLQLLFYSVGIGQISSEVPQNLSASRPQDRQFILSSKKLLLSDSGFYLCAWTERPPPSNQPQHFGDGTRLSIL.

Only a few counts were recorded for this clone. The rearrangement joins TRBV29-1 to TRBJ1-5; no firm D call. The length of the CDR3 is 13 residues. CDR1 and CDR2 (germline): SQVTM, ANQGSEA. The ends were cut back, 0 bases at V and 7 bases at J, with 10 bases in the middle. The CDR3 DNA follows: TGCAGCGTTGAAGAGGCGACGGGACAGCCCCAGCATTTT. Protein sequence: CSVEEATGQPQHF. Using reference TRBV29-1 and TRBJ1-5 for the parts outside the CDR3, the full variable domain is SAVISQKPSRDICQRGTSLTIQCQVDSQVTMMFWYRQQPGQSLTLIATANQGSEATYESGFVIDKFPISRPNLTFSTLTVSNMSPEDSSIYLCSVEEATGQPQHFGDGTRLSIL.

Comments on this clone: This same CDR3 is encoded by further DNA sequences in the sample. The CDR3 region is CSVEGGSSYNEQFF. CDR3 nucleotides: TGCAGCGTTGAAGGCGGCAGCTCCTACAATGAGCAGTTCTTC. The chain combines TRBV29-1 with TRBJ2-1; D gene unclear. CDR1 is SQVTM and CDR2 is ANQGSEA in the germline V gene. V gave up 1 base and J gave up 0 bases, with 7 bases separating them. The CDR3 loop spans 14 amino acids.

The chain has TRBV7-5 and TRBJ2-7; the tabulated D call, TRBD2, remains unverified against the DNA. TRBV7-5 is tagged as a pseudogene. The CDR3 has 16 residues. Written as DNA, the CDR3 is TGTGTCAGAAGCACCCGGTGGGAGAATGGCTCCTACGAGCAGTACTTC. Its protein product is CVRSTRWENGSYEQYF.